This entry is about one T cell receptor beta chain. The antigen is not known. The ends were cut back, 7 bases at V and 0 bases at J, with 14 bases in the middle. The CDR3 is made up of 15 amino acids. Germline CDR1 is MNHEY and CDR2 is SMNVEV (reference sequence). This entry comes from a study of CD8+ T cells in alopecia areata. General study points: Resident alphabeta T-cell populations of normal skin are likewise subject to sequencing in scalp samples. In lesional scalp, particularly from alopecia totalis/universalis, clonality was higher than in normal scalp.

Treatment: oral pan-JAK inhibitor, 5-10 mg twice daily. Peripheral blood, together with lesional scalp punch biopsies, was collected from alopecia areata patients. Extraction and reverse transcription of RNA yielded cDNA as the sequencing template. The repertoire was sequenced with immunoSEQ multiplex PCR; TCRdb's copy has only in-frame clones and lacks some. The table lists 80,000 or so clones, approximately 64% of them singletons. This chain links TRBV27 with TRBJ2-3; D gene ambiguous. This clonotype was obtained from a human donor with alopecia areata. The sample consisted of CD8+ T cells sorted from blood, taken at week 24, from a patient treated with tofacitinib. The DNA of the CDR3 is TGTGCCAGCATACCGACGTTTACTAGCACAGATACGCAGTATTTT. It codes for CASIPTFTSTDTQYF.